The rows below give T cell receptor beta chains drawn from one sample of a study of CD8 T cell repertoires and HIV-1 epitope variants. No antigen has been identified for these receptors. The protocol was immunoSEQ multiplex PCR, while the TCRdb copy is restricted to in-frame clones and leaves out a portion. The sample contains roughly 5,200 clones, around three fifths of which appear only once. Sequenced material: cultured CD8+ T cells derived from PBMCs. Every receptor here comes from a male donor with HIV. Both conserved end residues are part of each CDR3. Fields, in order: V gene, J gene, clone size, D gene, CDR3 protein, CDR3 DNA. D genes are given only for firm matches. Where a row states a size, it is once, few, many or the class of an expanded clone; other rows omit it.

>TRBV18|TRBJ2-7|few|TRBD1
CASSTGGAGEQYF
TGTGCCAGCTCGACAGGGGGCGCGGGGGAGCAGTACTTC
>TRBV7-3|TRBJ1-2|NA|NA
CASSSPTGNYGYTF
TGTGCCAGCAGCTCCCCGACGGGGAACTATGGCTACACCTTC
>TRBV7-6|TRBJ2-7|few|NA
CASSLRAGEQYF
TGTGCCAGCAGCTTACGAGCGGGCGAGCAGTACTTC
>TRBV5-4|TRBJ2-1|NA|TRBD2
CASSPRVAGLSYNEQFF
TGTGCCAGCAGCCCGCGGGTAGCGGGGCTCTCCTACAATGAGCAGTTCTTC
>TRBV5-5|TRBJ2-7|few|TRBD1
CASSKGTGRYEQYF
TGTGCCAGCAGCAAAGGGACAGGGAGATACGAGCAGTACTTC
>TRBV6-6|TRBJ2-7|NA|TRBD2
CASTKFREGYEQYF
TGTGCCAGCACCAAATTCAGGGAGGGCTACGAGCAGTACTTC
>TRBV6-5|TRBJ2-7|NA|NA
CASSPRGHYSYEQYF
TGTGCCAGCAGCCCCCGGGGACATTACTCCTACGAGCAGTACTTC
>TRBV27|TRBJ1-1|NA|TRBD1
CASSSGIGTGPEAFF
TGTGCCAGCAGTTCCGGCATAGGGACAGGGCCTGAAGCTTTCTTT
>TRBV7-8|TRBJ2-7|NA|NA
CASSPRAGHYEQYF
TGTGCCAGCAGCCCAAGGGCGGGGCACTACGAGCAGTACTTC
>TRBV18|TRBJ1-5|NA|NA
CASSPNGSNQPQHF
TGTGCCAGCTCACCGAACGGGAGCAATCAGCCCCAGCATTTT
>TRBV27|TRBJ1-5|NA|TRBD1
CASSPDRVYNQPQHF
TGTGCCAGCAGTCCCGACAGGGTGTACAATCAGCCCCAGCATTTT
>TRBV5-4|TRBJ1-4|NA|NA
CASTDTGAATNEKLFF
TGTGCCAGCACAGACACGGGGGCGGCCACTAATGAAAAACTGTTTTTT
>TRBV7-9|TRBJ2-7|NA|TRBD1
CASSETGGVYEQYF
TGTGCCAGCAGCGAGACAGGGGGCGTCTACGAGCAGTACTTC
>TRBV7-9|TRBJ2-2|NA|TRBD1
CASSLAHTGQFTGELFF
TGTGCCAGCAGCTTAGCGCATACGGGACAGTTCACCGGGGAGCTGTTTTTT
>TRBV6-5|TRBJ2-2|once|TRBD2
CASSYSAGGNTGELFF
TGTGCCAGCAGTTACTCGGCGGGGGGGAACACCGGGGAGCTGTTTTTT
>TRBV6-1|TRBJ2-7|few|TRBD1
CASSRDRDSGEQYF
TGTGCCAGCAGTCGAGACAGGGATTCGGGCGAGCAGTACTTC
>TRBV7-9|TRBJ2-7|once|NA
CASETGTSYEQYF
TGTGCCAGCGAGACTGGGACCTCCTACGAGCAGTACTTC
>TRBV19|TRBJ2-2|NA|NA
CASSIYRRNTGELFF
TGTGCCAGTAGTATATACAGGCGGAACACCGGGGAGCTGTTTTTT
>TRBV7-8|TRBJ2-1|medium-sized|NA
CASSLDSSYNEQFF
TGTGCCAGCAGCTTAGATAGCTCCTACAATGAGCAGTTCTTC
>TRBV30|TRBJ1-6|NA|NA
CAWSGGQDNSPLHF
TGTGCCTGGAGTGGAGGGCAAGATAATTCACCCCTCCACTTT
>TRBV28|TRBJ2-3|NA|TRBD2
CASSLGLAGGIGTDTQYF
TGTGCCAGCAGTTTAGGACTAGCGGGGGGGATCGGCACAGATACGCAGTATTTT
>TRBV27|TRBJ2-1|once|TRBD2
CASSLLAGGSEQFF
TGTGCCAGCAGTTTGCTAGCGGGGGGGAGTGAGCAGTTCTTC
>TRBV10-2|TRBJ1-5|NA|NA
CASSEGVGQPQHF
TGCGCCAGCAGTGAGGGAGTGGGACAGCCCCAGCATTTT
>TRBV14|TRBJ2-7|once|TRBD1
CASSHLTGIDEQYF
TGTGCCAGCAGCCATTTGACAGGGATAGACGAGCAGTACTTC
>TRBV6-1|TRBJ2-5|NA|TRBD2
CASGTSGGKTQYF
TGTGCCAGCGGTACTAGCGGGGGGAAGACCCAGTACTTC